In its sample, the clone carrying this TCR beta chain was seen a few times. Its antigen remains unknown. The data stem from a study of T-cell reconstitution after alpha-beta-depleted transplantation in children. The germline gives CDR1 MNHEY, CDR2 SMNVEV (reference sequence). The CDR3 sequence is 16 residues long. The V and J ends lost 1 base and 3 bases, in that order; junction bases with no gene match: 2. Study results and caveats: Several hundred expanded graft clones reportedly gave rise to the alpha-beta T cells present about two months after transplant. Fresh T-cell production supplied most of the T-cell counts and diversity seen one year after transplant.

Unique molecular identifiers were built into the TCRbeta library. In TCRdb, the PCR reads were re-called with MiXCR into one record per CDR3 protein. The sample holds hundreds of thousands of distinct CDR3 sequences, 10% to 15% seen once. This material consisted of PBMCs, mostly from graft donor cells, taken 360 days after TCRalphabeta/CD19-depleted stem cell transplant. The sequence derives from a male patient under 18 who had a stem cell transplant for acute myeloid leukemia, so the T cells may come from the graft donor. The genes are TRBV27 and TRBJ2-5; 13 bases align to TRBD2. CDR3 amino acids: CASSLFTSGGEETQYF. DNA of the CDR3: TGTGCCAGCAGTTTATTTACTAGCGGGGGGGAAGAGACCCAGTACTTC.